This TCR beta chain appears in the sequencing data of a study of blood T cell repertoires in COVID-19 (dated by TCRdb to about 2020). Background on the whole study: Samples covering the acute and convalescent phases of COVID-19 were provided by collaborators in the United States, Italy and Spain. Where available, HLA class I and class II types were taken from metadata supplied by the sample provider and were not determined by assay-based typing. Samples came from the ongoing ImmuneRACE study (first 160 participants) plus 1,254 subjects from 6 global collaborators. The repertoires were released in a freely available public database intended as a resource for research on the immune response to SARS-CoV-2. The sample metadata nearly always contained a de-identified subject ID, COVID-19 status, age in years and sex. Deeply sampled blood TCRbeta repertoires from subjects exposed to, actively infected with, or recovered from COVID-19 were included in the dataset. The material from the prospective study consisted of cDNA or gDNA derived from T cells, B-cell-depleted T cells, or PBMCs. Study-wide conclusions, independent of this receptor: The quantity of clinical and demographic metadata differed by source and by participant and was supplied without curation.

The CDR3 runs 14 residues from the cysteine to the phenylalanine. The sequence is cut down to CDR3 DNA, 42 bases in frame from base 1. V sheds 0 bases and J sheds 7 bases, leaving 12 bases between their ends. Looking up the germline V gene (reference sequence) yields CDR1 MNHEY and CDR2 SMNVEV. Enrolling through a virtual design, the prospective study's participants ranged in age from roughly 18 to 95 years and lived across some 22 United States geographic areas. In the prospective study, participants were assigned to cohorts based on the clinical history participants reported in a screening survey and a study questionnaire. Each participant in the prospective study had whole blood, serum and a nasopharyngeal or oropharyngeal swab collected by mobile phlebotomists. Over a roughly two-month period, participants in the prospective study had the option of providing additional blood draws and questionnaires. Blood samples from the prospective study were shipped frozen or at room temperature prior to DNA extraction.

TCRbeta CDR3 regions were amplified from genomic DNA using the immunoSEQ Assay, a bias-controlled multiplex PCR. In the original analysis: Within the assay, amplification of reference gene primers was used to estimate how many nucleated cells each sample contained. To quantify the absolute abundance of each unique TCRbeta CDR3 rearrangement, sequence reads were collapsed and filtered. For each sample, productive Simpson clonality was calculated as the square root of Simpson's diversity index over productive rearrangements. Entries here come from immuneACCESS through TCRdb and include only in-frame sequences with V and J called. Some clones fail to appear in such tables; in the studies checked, an unresolved V gene covers under half of the shortfall, and the cause of the remainder is unknown. That table gives V, J and clone size, and the DNA gave D and trimming. The table for this sample lists about 220,000 clones; 86% of them were counted only once. Of the sample, about 4% falls within the top ten clones.

Note on this clone: Its antigen is not yet known. No per-base quality is available; no much larger clone lies one base away.

The V and J segments used are TRBV27 and TRBJ1-2; TRBD1 is a weak D gene call, 6 bases matching. The sequencing input was PBMCs or T cells enriched from blood (not recorded which). This clonotype was obtained from a woman aged 40 to 50 with acute COVID-19. At the DNA level, the sequence is TGTGCCAGCAGTTTATCAACGGGGGGCTCTGGCTACACCTTC. This sequence encodes CASSLSTGGSGYTF.